One and the same sample provided the 22 T cell receptor beta chains below, sequenced in a study of beta chain features in type 1 diabetes. Every bit of the isolated RNA underwent reverse transcription, so sequencing read expressed TCRB transcripts. Produced via immunoSEQ multiplex PCR; TCRdb's table is partial and in-frame only. Here the sample spans roughly 170,000 clones, more than 10% being singletons. Material: central memory CD4+ T cells from blood. These receptors were taken from a woman in her late teens or twenties in good health.

The chain has TRBV27 and TRBJ1-1; 9 bases agree with TRBD1. Looked up from germline, CDR1 is MNHEY and CDR2 is SMNVEV (reference sequence). The ends lost 3 bases at V and 5 bases at J; junction bases unmatched: 7. The CDR3 length is 15 residues. In DNA, the CDR3 is TGTGCCAGCAGTTTGCGGACAGGGGATGGTACTGAAGCTTTCTTT. Residues: CASSLRTGDGTEAFF.

This clone was seen more than once but under ten times. This chain joins TRBV5-1 and TRBJ2-6, with TRBD1 matching 9 bases. The CDR3 runs 17 residues. Germline assignment: CDR1 SGHRS and CDR2 YFSETQ. Unmatched junction bases numbered 4, after V lost 2 bases and J lost 1 base. The CDR3 nucleotides read TGCGCCAGCAGCTTCCGGGACAGGGCATCTGGGGCCAACGTCCTGACTTTC. It translates to CASSFRDRASGANVLTF. Full variable domain (outside the CDR3, taken from reference TRBV5-1 and TRBJ2-6): KAGVTQTPRYLIKTRGQQVTLSCSPISGHRSVSWYQQTPGQGLQFLFEYFSETQRNKGNFPGRFSGRQFSNSRSEMNVSTLELGDSALYLCASSFRDRASGANVLTFGAGSRLTVL.

J is TRBJ2-1 and V is TRBV5-1; 12 bases fit TRBD2. The germline V gene encodes CDR1 SGHRS and CDR2 YFSETQ. The trim removed 5 bases at V and 6 bases at J, leaving 12 bases unmatched. There are 17 residues in the CDR3. CDR3 in DNA: TGCGCCAGCAGGAGACTAGCGGGGGTGGTTGGGGCCAATGAGCAGTTCTTC. It yields the protein CASRRLAGVVGANEQFF.

This clone was seen only a few times. The genes are TRBV19 and TRBJ2-3; D is perhaps TRBD2 (5 bases). The CDR3 totals 13 residues. Deletions cut 3 bases from V and 14 bases from J, with 18 bases between. Germline V lookup: CDR1 LNHDA, CDR2 SQIVND (reference sequence). CDR3 DNA: TGTGCCAGTAGTATTGCCTTGGCAGAGCGGTGGTATTTT. This encodes CASSIALAERWYF. Looking up the rest from reference TRBV19 and TRBJ2-3 gives the full variable domain: DGGITQSPKYLFRKEGQNVTLSCEQNLNHDAMYWYRQDPGQGLRLIYYSQIVNDFQKGDIAEGYSVSREKKESFPLTVTSAQKNPTAFYLCASSIALAERWYFGPGTRLTVL.

The chain couples TRBV28 to TRBJ2-3; D perhaps matches TRBD2 (5 bases). Germline V gene sequence: CDR1 MDHEN, CDR2 SYDVKM. The CDR3 runs to 13 residues. V lost 10 bases and J lost 3, with 14 bases in between. In DNA, the CDR3 is TGTGCCATCGGCGGGTCTACTACAGATACGCAGTATTTT. This sequence encodes CAIGGSTTDTQYF.

This clone was seen once. The chain combines TRBV4-3 with TRBJ1-3; 7 bases line up with TRBD1. Trimming took 4 bases from V and 2 from J; bases not matched to a gene: 8. The CDR3 covers 16 residues. CDR1 and CDR2 (germline): LGHNA, YSLEER. The CDR3 coding sequence is TGCGCCAGCAGCCCCCCCGACAGGGTGGCTGGAAACACCATATATTTT. Translating gives CASSPPDRVAGNTIYF.

Only a few counts were recorded for this clone. At one boundary the junction diverges from the germline segment, which might be a read error. The CDR3 spells CASTSRTQYF. CDR3 in DNA: TGTGCTAGCACCTCTCGTACGCAGTATTTT. The V and J genes are TRBV7-7 and TRBJ2-3; D unresolved. CDR3 size: 10 residues. The germline CDR1 and CDR2 sequences are SSHAT and FNYEAQ (reference sequence).

In this sample, this clone turned up a few times. In DNA form, the CDR3 reads TGTGCCAGCAGTTTCCCCCACAGCAGTTCCTACGAGCAGTACTTC. Translating gives CASSFPHSSSYEQYF. This rearrangement joins TRBV28 to TRBJ2-7; D gene unclear. The CDR3 is made up of 15 amino acids. The V end lost 3 bases, the J end lost 1 base, and 13 bases lay between the germline ends. Germline CDR1 is MDHEN and CDR2 is SYDVKM.

V and J are TRBV9 and TRBJ1-2; weak D call: TRBD1 (6 bases). The CDR3 length is 15 residues. Trimming stripped 4 bases from V and 11 bases from J, with 24 bases between. In germline, CDR1 is SGDLS, CDR2 YYNGEE. The CDR3 bases are TGTGCCAGCAGCCCCCAGCCGGGGGGCACTATGAGGTACACCTTC. The encoded protein is CASSPQPGGTMRYTF.

The chain recombines TRBV5-1 with TRBJ2-5; the D is unclear. CDR3 length: 14 amino acids. Germline V gene lookup returns CDR1 SGHRS and CDR2 YFSETQ. V was cut by 5 bases and J by 5 bases, with 16 bases left in between. The DNA for the CDR3 is TGCGCCAGCAGGGAAGAGATTCCGAGGGAGACCCAGTACTTC. Its translation is CASREEIPRETQYF. Full variable domain (rest looked up from reference TRBV5-1 and TRBJ2-5): KAGVTQTPRYLIKTRGQQVTLSCSPISGHRSVSWYQQTPGQGLQFLFEYFSETQRNKGNFPGRFSGRQFSNSRSEMNVSTLELGDSALYLCASREEIPRETQYFGPGTRLLVL.

Many counts were recorded for this clone. The V gene is TRBV6-5, the J gene TRBJ2-1; 8 nucleotides agree with TRBD2. CDR3 length: 15 residues. Germline assignment: CDR1 MNHEY and CDR2 SVGAGI. Losses at the gene ends were 0 bases for V and 8 bases for J; bases not matched to a gene: 6. The CDR3 spells CASSYSGRGTYEQFF. The CDR3 nucleotides read TGTGCCAGCAGTTACTCCGGGAGGGGGACATATGAGCAGTTCTTC.

This clone was seen only a few times. J is TRBJ1-2 and V is TRBV5-6; D not resolved. The length of the CDR3 is 12 residues. V was clipped by 0 bases and J by 4 bases, with 4 bases between them. Germline V gene data show CDR1 as SGHDT and CDR2 as YYEEEE. CDR3: CASSLELYGYTF. The CDR3, as DNA: TGTGCCAGCAGCTTGGAGCTCTATGGCTACACCTTC.

There are many counts of this clone. The chain recombines TRBV29-1 with TRBJ2-5; possible D gene TRBD1, 5 bases. This CDR3 has 12 residues. The germline gives CDR1 SQVTM, CDR2 ANQGSEA. The germline V and J ends were trimmed by 4 bases and 1 base, with 7 bases remaining between them. In DNA, the CDR3 is TGCAGCGTTGGGGGCCTCCAAGAGACCCAGTACTTC. Its protein product is CSVGGLQETQYF.

The chain employs TRBV7-2 and TRBJ1-2; D not resolved. This CDR3 is built from 13 residues. V lost 6 bases to trimming and J lost 5 bases, with 13 bases between them. Germline CDR1 is SGHTA and CDR2 is FQGNSA. CDR3 region: CASRNTGSYGYTF. The DNA for the CDR3 is TGTGCCAGCAGGAATACGGGATCTTATGGCTACACCTTC.

The chain joins TRBV5-1 to TRBJ2-3; the match to TRBD2 covers 13 bases. CDR1 and CDR2 (germline): SGHRS, YFSETQ. CDR3 length equals 16 residues. V lost 4 bases, J lost 6 bases, and 8 bases stayed unmatched. The CDR3 DNA is TGCGCCAGCAGCCTACTCGGGACTAGCGGGGATGATACGCAGTATTTT. Translating gives CASSLLGTSGDDTQYF.

The V gene is TRBV4-3, the J gene TRBJ1-1, with D tentatively TRBD1 (5 bases). V lost 0 bases and J 0 bases, leaving 14 bases between the germline ends. Germline V gene data show CDR1 as LGHNA and CDR2 as YSLEER. CDR3 size: 17 residues. CDR3 region: CASSQDRQLSMNTEAFF. CDR3 in DNA: TGCGCCAGCAGCCAAGATCGACAGTTATCCATGAACACTGAAGCTTTCTTT.

This clone was seen only a few times. V usage is TRBV18 and J usage is TRBJ1-5, with D perhaps TRBD1 (5 bases). CDR1 and CDR2 (germline): KGHSH, LQKENI. The CDR3 extends over 15 amino acids. Trimming pared 2 bases from V and 1 base from J, leaving 9 bases between. The CDR3 nucleotides are TGTGCCAGCTCACCAGGACACAAGAGCAATCAGCCCCAGCATTTT. Translating it yields CASSPGHKSNQPQHF.

The V and J genes are TRBV29-1 and TRBJ1-1; a possible D gene is TRBD1 (5 bases). The CDR3 has 13 residues. Per germline, CDR1 SQVTM and CDR2 ANQGSEA. With 8 bases removed from V and 10 bases from J, the gap between germline ends came to 23 bases. The DNA for the CDR3 is TGCAGCATTAAAAGGGGAAATTCCCTGACAGCTTTCTTT. It specifies CSIKRGNSLTAFF.

Only a few counts were recorded for this clone. The chain uses TRBV20-1 and TRBJ1-2; D not certain. CDR3 length equals 9 residues. Germline lookup yields CDR1 DFQATT and CDR2 SNEGSKA (reference sequence). Trimming took off 5 bases at V and 6 bases at J, with 4 bases between the two ends. This CDR3 reads CSAPDGYTF. Here the CDR3 DNA reads TGCAGTGCTCCCGATGGCTACACCTTC.

The table lists this clone with a few counts. V and J are TRBV21-1 and TRBJ2-1; TRBD1, the table's D call, lacks a check against the DNA. TRBV21-1 is a pseudogene. This CDR3 region has 13 residues. As DNA, the CDR3 is TGTGCCTCGTTGAGGGGGCGATTCAATGAGCAGTTCTTC. Protein: CASLRGRFNEQFF.

This clone showed up just a few times. The chain combines TRBV28 with TRBJ2-2; unclear D gene. Germline V lookup: CDR1 MDHEN, CDR2 SYDVKM. The CDR3 length is 13 residues. With 5 bases removed from V and 6 bases from J, the gap between germline ends came to 10 bases. The DNA of the CDR3 is TGTGCCAGCAGTCCCGGAGTTCCCGGGGAGCTGTTTTTT. It encodes CASSPGVPGELFF.

The gene calls are TRBV6-5 and TRBJ1-1; D is undetermined. Trimming removed 0 bases at V and 5 bases at J, with 16 bases between. Germline V gene data show CDR1 as MNHEY and CDR2 as SVGAGI. The CDR3 has 16 amino acids. The CDR3 sequence: CASSYSSRVISTEAFF. Written as DNA, the CDR3 is TGTGCCAGCAGTTACTCGAGTCGGGTCATCAGTACTGAAGCTTTCTTT.